Below, 14 T cell receptor beta chains from the same sample are listed, as sequenced in a study of a mutant IDH1 vaccine in newly diagnosed glioma. What these receptors recognize is not known. Repertoires were generated with immunoSEQ multiplex PCR, while TCRdb's copy carries only in-frame clones and drops some. The data hold 50,000 to 70,000 clones, with roughly four fifths observed a single time. The time point is: week 47, end of study. All doses held 300 ug of mutant IDH1 20-mer peptide, with topical imiquimod. The specimen comprised PBMCs, sampled from a glioma patient whose treatment included an IDH1 peptide vaccine. The receptors were gathered from a woman between 50 and 59 years old with glioma.

The J gene is TRBJ1-5, the V gene TRBV19; D not certain. Between the trimmed V and J ends, which lost 1 base and 0 bases, there was a span of 4 bases. The CDR3 totals 14 residues. Germline V CDR1 and CDR2: LNHDA, SQIVND (reference sequence). The CDR3 DNA reads TGTGCCAGTAGTATAGTTGGTAGCAATCAGCCCCAGCATTTT. Its translation is CASSIVGSNQPQHF.

This clone was seen once. An end of the junction differs from the germline gene, which may be a read error. The CDR3 region is CASSSSRDRFPISF. The CDR3 nucleotides are TGTGCCAGCAGTTCGTCCCGGGACAGGTTCCCAATCTCCTTC. This chain links TRBV27 with TRBJ1-2; 8 nucleotides line up with TRBD1. Looked up from germline, CDR1 is MNHEY and CDR2 is SMNVEV (reference sequence). The CDR3 is 14 amino acids.

This chain connects TRBV14 to TRBJ2-7; no definite D call. Trimming took 4 bases from V and 6 from J, leaving 13 bases between them. CDR1 and CDR2 from the germline V gene are SGHDN and FVKESK. This CDR3 region has 13 residues. The CDR3 spells CASSPFGLSEQYF. In DNA, the CDR3 is TGTGCCAGCAGCCCGTTCGGGCTCTCCGAGCAGTACTTC.

J is TRBJ2-7 and V is TRBV27; 7 bases map to TRBD2. This CDR3 spans 14 amino acids. Germline lookup yields CDR1 MNHEY and CDR2 SMNVEV (reference sequence). Unmatched junction bases numbered 5, after V lost 4 bases and J lost 2 bases. CDR3 protein: CASSSRRGAYEQYF. CDR3 DNA: TGTGCCAGCAGTTCCCGACGGGGGGCCTACGAGCAGTACTTC.

This clone showed up just a few times. The J gene is TRBJ1-2, the V gene TRBV5-1; 7 bases agree with TRBD1. V shed 0 bases, J shed 7 bases, and the junction held 6 bases outside the gene matches. Germline-derived CDR1 and CDR2 are SGHRS and YFSETQ. This CDR3 is built from 14 residues. The CDR3 reads CASSLGQGSSGYTF. CDR3 bases: TGCGCCAGCAGCTTGGGACAGGGTTCTTCTGGCTACACCTTC.

The chain joins TRBV4-1 to TRBJ2-1; 10 bases map to TRBD1. The CDR3 runs to 15 residues. The ends lost 1 base at V and 8 bases at J; junction bases unmatched: 5. CDR1 is MGHRA and CDR2 is YSYEKL in the germline V gene. CDR3 sequence (DNA): TGCGCCAGCAGCCAAGGGGGACAGGGGAAGGATGAGCAGTTCTTC. Translated: CASSQGGQGKDEQFF.

This clone was seen just once. This sequence joins TRBV19 and TRBJ2-2, with a weak D call TRBD1 (6 bases). CDR1 and CDR2 from the germline V gene are LNHDA and SQIVND (reference sequence). Deletions cut 5 bases from V and 4 bases from J, with 11 bases between. The CDR3 covers 14 residues. CDR3 protein: CASSPGTTTGELFF. As DNA, the CDR3 is TGTGCCAGTAGTCCCGGGACAACCACCGGGGAGCTGTTTTTT.

The chain combines TRBV6-5 with TRBJ1-1; no definite D call. The CDR3 length is 12 residues. Germline values: CDR1 MNHEY, CDR2 SVGAGI. V lost 7 bases, J lost 6 bases, and 12 bases lay in between. CDR3 residues: CASNKGGAEAFF. CDR3 coding DNA: TGTGCCAGCAATAAAGGTGGAGCTGAAGCTTTCTTT.

V usage is TRBV6-4 and J usage is TRBJ2-3, with no clear D. The CDR3 runs 11 residues. Germline V gene lookup returns CDR1 MRHNA and CDR2 SNTAGT. The V and J ends lost 8 bases and 4 bases respectively, with 7 bases between them. The CDR3 nucleotides read TGTGCCAGCGCGAATGCAGATACGCAGTATTTT. It is translated as CASANADTQYF.

The chain uses TRBV18 and TRBJ1-2; no clear D gene. CDR1 is KGHSH, CDR2 LQKENI, per germline. Trimming stripped 2 bases from V and 4 bases from J, with 8 bases between. There are 13 residues in the CDR3. The CDR3 DNA is TGTGCCAGCTCACCAACGGGGAGCTATGGCTACACCTTC. It specifies CASSPTGSYGYTF.

This clone came up once. The V gene is TRBV10-3, the J gene TRBJ1-1; D not certain. The V end lost 3 bases, the J end lost 5 bases, and 7 bases lay between the germline ends. This CDR3 has 12 amino acids. Germline loops: CDR1 ENHRY, CDR2 SYGVKD. CDR3 sequence: CAISELKTEAFF. The DNA of the CDR3 is TGTGCCATCAGTGAACTCAAGACTGAAGCTTTCTTT.

This clone came up a few times. V usage is TRBV5-1 and J usage is TRBJ2-5; weak D call: TRBD1 (5 bases). CDR1 SGHRS and CDR2 YFSETQ come from the germline V gene. The CDR3 contains 14 residues. V lost 6 bases and J 1 base, leaving 13 bases between the germline ends. CDR3 sequence reads: CASNLKGFQETQYF. The CDR3 nucleotides are TGCGCCAGCAATCTCAAGGGGTTCCAAGAGACCCAGTACTTC.

The chain couples TRBV5-1 to TRBJ1-5; 7 bases are shared with TRBD1. The CDR3 loop spans 15 amino acids. V lost 0 bases to trimming and J lost 7 bases; unmatched junction nucleotides: 7. CDR1 is SGHRS and CDR2 is YFSETQ in the germline V gene. The CDR3 region is CASSLDRGGGQPQHF. As DNA, the CDR3 is TGCGCCAGCAGCTTGGACAGGGGTGGCGGCCAGCCCCAGCATTTT.

The chain uses TRBV19 and TRBJ1-2; possibly TRBD1 for D (5 bases). Deletions cut 7 bases from V and 8 bases from J, with 23 bases between. Germline values: CDR1 LNHDA, CDR2 SQIVND (reference sequence). The CDR3 sequence is 15 residues long. CDR3 nucleotide sequence: TGTGCCAGTATTGATTACCCGGGACGCACGCGAGGCTACACCTTC. Residues: CASIDYPGRTRGYTF.